The rows below give T cell receptor beta chains drawn from one sample of a study of T cell responses to AZD1222 COVID-19 vaccine. Sequencing was performed with immunoSEQ multiplex PCR; in TCRdb, only in-frame clones are kept and a portion is missing. Among about 150,000 clones listed, roughly nine tenths were seen once. The input for sequencing was peripheral blood, taken on day 0 of AZD1222 vaccination. These receptors were obtained from an adult in good health. Both conserved end residues are part of each CDR3. Each record gives: V gene, D gene, J gene, clone size, CDR3 DNA, CDR3 protein. D genes are given only for firm matches. Rows give clone size only sometimes, using once, few, many, or a class for an expanded clone.

V: TRBV5-1
D: -
J: TRBJ2-1
size: -
DNA: TGCGCCAGCAGCTTGATGGGCTCCCTGGGGTCCGAGCAGTTCTTC
CDR3: CASSLMGSLGSEQFF

V: TRBV28
D: -
J: TRBJ1-2
size: -
DNA: TGTGCCAGCAGTTTGGCCAGTTATGGCTACACCTTC
CDR3: CASSLASYGYTF

V: TRBV6-5
D: -
J: TRBJ1-4
size: -
DNA: TGTGCCAGCAGCAACGGGAGAGGAAATGAAAAACTGTTTTTT
CDR3: CASSNGRGNEKLFF

V: TRBV19
D: -
J: TRBJ1-2
size: -
DNA: TGTGCCAGTAGTCAATTTCAGGGGTATGGCTACACCTTC
CDR3: CASSQFQGYGYTF

V: TRBV3-1/TRBV3-2
D: -
J: TRBJ2-7
size: -
DNA: TGTGCCAGCAGCCAAGATAGCCGACCCTCCTACGAGCAGTACTTC
CDR3: CASSQDSRPSYEQYF

V: TRBV6-2/TRBV6-3
D: -
J: TRBJ1-1
size: -
DNA: TGTGCCAGCAGTAGTTCCATTCGGCTAGGGACTGAAGCTTTCTTT
CDR3: CASSSSIRLGTEAFF

V: TRBV29-1
D: -
J: TRBJ1-1
size: few
DNA: TGCAGCGCCTGGTGGTCTAACGCGGAAGCTTTCTTT
CDR3: CSAWWSNAEAFF

V: TRBV14
D: TRBD2
J: TRBJ2-3
size: -
DNA: TGTGCCAGCAGCCCTCGACTAGCGGGGTTCACAGATACGCAGTATTTT
CDR3: CASSPRLAGFTDTQYF

V: TRBV30
D: TRBD1
J: TRBJ1-2
size: -
DNA: TGTGCCTGGAGTGTACAGGGGGCGTCTCACTATGGCTACACCTTC
CDR3: CAWSVQGASHYGYTF

V: TRBV27
D: -
J: TRBJ2-2
size: -
DNA: TGTGCCAGCTACTTTCCTAGGGGGGGGTCTGGCACCGGGGAGCTGTTTTTT
CDR3: CASYFPRGGSGTGELFF

V: TRBV2
D: TRBD1
J: TRBJ1-5
size: -
DNA: TGTGCCAGCAGTCCCGGGACAGGGGATGGCAATCAGCCCCAGCATTTT
CDR3: CASSPGTGDGNQPQHF

V: TRBV7-9
D: -
J: TRBJ1-1
size: -
DNA: TGTGCCAGCAGCTTAGTCGCGTCGGGTGGGGAAGCTTTCTTT
CDR3: CASSLVASGGEAFF

V: TRBV27
D: -
J: TRBJ2-3
size: -
DNA: TGTGCCAGCAATCCGAACCGAGCGGTCAGGGATACGCAGTATTTT
CDR3: CASNPNRAVRDTQYF

V: TRBV7-6
D: TRBD2
J: TRBJ2-4
size: -
DNA: TGTGCCAGCAGCTTAGTTGGGCCTAGCGGGGGGCAAGAGAACATTCAGTACTTC
CDR3: CASSLVGPSGGQENIQYF

V: TRBV5-4
D: TRBD2
J: TRBJ2-7
size: -
DNA: TGTGCCAGCAGCTTGGGCGGGAGCAAATACGAGCAGTACTTC
CDR3: CASSLGGSKYEQYF

V: TRBV12-3/TRBV12-4
D: -
J: TRBJ1-4
size: -
DNA: TGTGCCAGCAGCCTAACCCCCAGTGAAAAACTGTTTTTT
CDR3: CASSLTPSEKLFF

V: TRBV5-1
D: TRBD1
J: TRBJ1-1
size: -
DNA: TGCGCCAGCAGCCCACGGACAGGGGAGGTAGACGCTGAAGCTTTCTTT
CDR3: CASSPRTGEVDAEAFF

V: TRBV15
D: TRBD1
J: TRBJ2-7
size: -
DNA: TGTGCCACCAGCAGACCGGGACAGGGTGCCTACGAGCAGTACTTC
CDR3: CATSRPGQGAYEQYF

V: TRBV4-3
D: -
J: TRBJ2-6
size: -
DNA: TGCGCCAGCAGCCAAGGCGGGGTGGGGGCCAACGTCCTGACTTTC
CDR3: CASSQGGVGANVLTF

V: TRBV25-1
D: -
J: TRBJ1-2
size: -
DNA: TGTGCCAGCAGCCATGAGATATATGGCTACACCTTC
CDR3: CASSHEIYGYTF

V: TRBV13
D: -
J: TRBJ1-3
size: few
DNA: TGTGCCAGCAGCTTAAGGGGAAACACCATATATTTT
CDR3: CASSLRGNTIYF

V: TRBV4-1
D: TRBD1
J: TRBJ1-2
size: -
DNA: TGCGCCAGCAGCCAAGAGATTGCCGGGACAGTGCACGGTGGCTACACCTTC
CDR3: CASSQEIAGTVHGGYTF

V: TRBV6-6
D: -
J: TRBJ1-3
size: -
DNA: TGTGCCAGCAGTTACTCGGGTGACTCTGGAAACACCATATATTTT
CDR3: CASSYSGDSGNTIYF

V: TRBV7-9
D: TRBD1
J: TRBJ1-4
size: -
DNA: TGTGCCAGCAGTTCATTACCCGGGACAGTTCAAAAACTGTTTTTT
CDR3: CASSSLPGTVQKLFF

V: TRBV18
D: -
J: TRBJ1-2
size: -
DNA: TGTGCCAGCTCACCTACCTGGACTCAGATCGGCTATGGCTACACCTTC
CDR3: CASSPTWTQIGYGYTF

V: TRBV7-2
D: -
J: TRBJ2-3
size: -
DNA: TGTGCCAGCAGCTCCCAGGGGTCTACGCAGTATTTT
CDR3: CASSSQGSTQYF

V: TRBV18
D: -
J: TRBJ2-3
size: -
DNA: TGTGCCAGCTCACCTGGTACTACCCGGACAGATACGCAGTATTTT
CDR3: CASSPGTTRTDTQYF

V: TRBV7-8
D: TRBD2
J: TRBJ2-5
size: -
DNA: TGTGCCAGCAGCCTCTCTAGCGGGGGGGGACAAGAGACCCAGTACTTC
CDR3: CASSLSSGGGQETQYF

V: TRBV9
D: TRBD1
J: TRBJ1-2
size: -
DNA: TGTGCCAGCAGCCCGACAGGGGCACTAGCTAACTATGGCTACACCTTC
CDR3: CASSPTGALANYGYTF

V: TRBV14
D: -
J: TRBJ1-1
size: -
DNA: TGTGCCAGCAGCCAAGGTTTCAGTAGAGCTTTCTTT
CDR3: CASSQGFSRAFF

V: TRBV21-1
D: -
J: TRBJ2-3
size: -
DNA: TGTGCCAGCAGCGGAACCGGGTTGTTTACAGATACGCAGTATTTT
CDR3: CASSGTGLFTDTQYF

V: TRBV5-1
D: -
J: TRBJ1-6
size: -
DNA: TGCGCCAGCAGCTTGAATCCCCTCAATTCACCCCTCCACTTT
CDR3: CASSLNPLNSPLHF